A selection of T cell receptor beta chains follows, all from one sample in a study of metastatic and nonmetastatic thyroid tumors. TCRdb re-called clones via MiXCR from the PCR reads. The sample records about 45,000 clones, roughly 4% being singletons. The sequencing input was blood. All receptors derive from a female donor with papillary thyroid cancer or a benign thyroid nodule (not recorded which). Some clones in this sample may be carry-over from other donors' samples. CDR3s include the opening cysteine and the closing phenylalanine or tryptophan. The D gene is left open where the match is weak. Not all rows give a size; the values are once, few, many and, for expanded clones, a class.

cdr3_nt: TGTGCCTGGGCTCCCGGAGTCCAGAGGTTATATGGCTACACCTTC
cdr3_aa: CAWAPGVQRLYGYTF
j_call: TRBJ1-2
d_call: -
clone_size: many
v_call: TRBV30

cdr3_nt: TGTGCCAGCAGTTCACTGACAGGGGGGGAGACACAGTGCTTC
cdr3_aa: CASSSLTGGETQCF
j_call: TRBJ2-5
d_call: TRBD1
clone_size: once
v_call: TRBV27

cdr3_nt: TGTGCCAGCAGTTACAGGGAGCAAGAGACCCAGTACTTC
cdr3_aa: CASSYREQETQYF
j_call: TRBJ2-5
d_call: -
clone_size: many
v_call: TRBV3-1

cdr3_nt: TGTGCCAGCAGTCTGGGACAGCGATTCCCGCCCCAGCATTTT
cdr3_aa: CASSLGQRFPPQHF
j_call: TRBJ1-5
d_call: TRBD1
clone_size: many
v_call: TRBV12-3/TRBV12-4

cdr3_nt: TGCGCCAGCAGCTTCCCCTTAACGGGAGTTTCCGGGGAGCTGTTTTTT
cdr3_aa: CASSFPLTGVSGELFF
j_call: TRBJ2-2
d_call: -
clone_size: many
v_call: TRBV5-1

cdr3_nt: TGCAGTGCTAGACGGGGACTAGCGGGAGAGACCCAGTACTTC
cdr3_aa: CSARRGLAGETQYF
j_call: TRBJ2-5
d_call: TRBD2
clone_size: few
v_call: TRBV20-1

cdr3_nt: TGCGAAAGCAGCTTGGCGGGGCAGGGGGCGAATTCAACCCTCCACTTT
cdr3_aa: CESSLAGQGANSTLHF
j_call: TRBJ1-6
d_call: TRBD1
clone_size: -
v_call: TRBV5-1

cdr3_nt: TGTGCCAGCAGTTACAGCGGGATAGGCTACGAGCAGTACTTC
cdr3_aa: CASSYSGIGYEQYF
j_call: TRBJ2-7
d_call: TRBD2
clone_size: medium-sized
v_call: TRBV6-1

cdr3_nt: TGTGCCAGCAGCACTTACACCGGGGAGCTGTTTTTT
cdr3_aa: CASSTYTGELFF
j_call: TRBJ2-2
d_call: -
clone_size: -
v_call: TRBV7-2

cdr3_nt: TGTGCCACCAGTAGCATCGACGGGGGCGGCCCGAGCTCCTACAATGAGCAGTTCTTC
cdr3_aa: CATSSIDGGGPSSYNEQFF
j_call: TRBJ2-1
d_call: -
clone_size: many
v_call: TRBV24-1

cdr3_nt: TGTGCCAGCAGTTTATTAGAGACCCAGTACTTC
cdr3_aa: CASSLLETQYF
j_call: TRBJ2-5
d_call: -
clone_size: few
v_call: TRBV27

cdr3_nt: TGCGCCAGCAGTGAGTCGACGAGGCGCCACGAGCAGTACTTC
cdr3_aa: CASSESTRRHEQYF
j_call: TRBJ2-7
d_call: -
clone_size: many
v_call: TRBV10-2

cdr3_nt: TGTGCCAGCAGTGAATTCGATGAGCAGTTCTTC
cdr3_aa: CASSEFDEQFF
j_call: TRBJ2-1
d_call: -
clone_size: many
v_call: TRBV2

cdr3_nt: TGTGCCAGCGACGGGGGTGGCGAGCAGTACTTC
cdr3_aa: CASDGGGEQYF
j_call: TRBJ2-7
d_call: -
clone_size: few
v_call: TRBV27

cdr3_nt: TGTGCCAGCAGTGCCCACAGGGATTTTTCACCCCTCCACTTT
cdr3_aa: CASSAHRDFSPLHF
j_call: TRBJ1-6
d_call: -
clone_size: -
v_call: TRBV6-1

cdr3_nt: TGCGCCAGCATGAAGTCGGAGTTGAACACCGGGGAGCTGTTTTTT
cdr3_aa: CASMKSELNTGELFF
j_call: TRBJ2-2
d_call: -
clone_size: few
v_call: TRBV4-1

cdr3_nt: TGCGCCAGCAGCTCCACAGGGGTCGGAGAGACCCAGTACTTC
cdr3_aa: CASSSTGVGETQYF
j_call: TRBJ2-5
d_call: TRBD1
clone_size: many
v_call: TRBV5-1

cdr3_nt: TGTGCCAGTAGTACCGCCTGGACCGATAACTATGGCTACACCTTC
cdr3_aa: CASSTAWTDNYGYTF
j_call: TRBJ1-2
d_call: -
clone_size: many
v_call: TRBV19

cdr3_nt: TGTGCCAGCAGTTACTCGACAGGGGGCGGAAACACCATATATTTT
cdr3_aa: CASSYSTGGGNTIYF
j_call: TRBJ1-3
d_call: TRBD1
clone_size: medium-sized
v_call: TRBV6-5

cdr3_nt: TGTGCCAGCAGCTTAGGGCTGGGCAGCCAAGCCTACGAGCAGTACTTC
cdr3_aa: CASSLGLGSQAYEQYF
j_call: TRBJ2-7
d_call: -
clone_size: -
v_call: TRBV7-9

cdr3_nt: TGTGCCAGCAGGACCCCACTGGGACGGATCCCCTCTGGGGCCAACGTCCTGACTTTC
cdr3_aa: CASRTPLGRIPSGANVLTF
j_call: TRBJ2-6
d_call: -
clone_size: few
v_call: TRBV6-2/TRBV6-3

cdr3_nt: TGTGCCAGCAGCTCCGGACTAGTGGGACCCATCTCTGGGGCCAACGTCCTGACTTTC
cdr3_aa: CASSSGLVGPISGANVLTF
j_call: TRBJ2-6
d_call: TRBD2
clone_size: few
v_call: TRBV9

cdr3_nt: TGTGCCAGCACCTCACGCGTAGGTCCCGGGGAGCTGTTTTTT
cdr3_aa: CASTSRVGPGELFF
j_call: TRBJ2-2
d_call: -
clone_size: -
v_call: TRBV7-6

cdr3_nt: TGTGCCACCAGCAGAGGGGGGCTCTACGAGCAGTACTTC
cdr3_aa: CATSRGGLYEQYF
j_call: TRBJ2-7
d_call: -
clone_size: many
v_call: TRBV15

cdr3_nt: TGTGCCAGCAGTAAACGTACTAGGACCAACTCCTATAATTCACCCCTCCACTTT
cdr3_aa: CASSKRTRTNSYNSPLHF
j_call: TRBJ1-6
d_call: -
clone_size: -
v_call: TRBV6-1

cdr3_nt: TGTGCCATCGGGGGAGACACTGAAGCTTTCTTT
cdr3_aa: CAIGGDTEAFF
j_call: TRBJ1-1
d_call: -
clone_size: many
v_call: TRBV10-3

cdr3_nt: TGTGCCAGCACTACAGGGATAGCTAACTATGGCTACACCTTC
cdr3_aa: CASTTGIANYGYTF
j_call: TRBJ1-2
d_call: -
clone_size: few
v_call: TRBV28

cdr3_nt: TGTGCCAGCAGTACAAAAGCGGGAGGGACCTACGATCAGTACTTC
cdr3_aa: CASSTKAGGTYDQYF
j_call: TRBJ2-7
d_call: TRBD2
clone_size: few
v_call: TRBV6-1

cdr3_nt: TGTGCCAGCAGTGCGGGCAGGGAGGGGGATGGCTACACCTTC
cdr3_aa: CASSAGREGDGYTF
j_call: TRBJ1-2
d_call: -
clone_size: medium-sized
v_call: TRBV6-1

cdr3_nt: TGTGCCAGCAGTTACTCCGGGACAGGGCGGGAGAACTATGGCTACACCTTC
cdr3_aa: CASSYSGTGRENYGYTF
j_call: TRBJ1-2
d_call: TRBD1
clone_size: -
v_call: TRBV6-5

cdr3_nt: TGTGCCAGTAGTATTTGGGGGGACACCGGGGAGCTGTTTTTT
cdr3_aa: CASSIWGDTGELFF
j_call: TRBJ2-2
d_call: -
clone_size: few
v_call: TRBV19

cdr3_nt: TGTGCCAGCAGCTTTCCCTTAATTCAAGAGACCCAGTACTTC
cdr3_aa: CASSFPLIQETQYF
j_call: TRBJ2-5
d_call: -
clone_size: many
v_call: TRBV11-1

cdr3_nt: TGTGCCAGCACCATAGGCAGAAATAATTACGAGCAGTGCTTC
cdr3_aa: CASTIGRNNYEQCF
j_call: TRBJ2-7
d_call: -
clone_size: many
v_call: TRBV2

cdr3_nt: TGTGCCAGCAGCCGAGACAGGGGACCGACTCAGCCCCAGCATTTT
cdr3_aa: CASSRDRGPTQPQHF
j_call: TRBJ1-5
d_call: TRBD1
clone_size: many
v_call: TRBV7-8

cdr3_nt: TGTGCCATCAGGGCCCACTCGGGAGTGGCCGACGAGCAGTACTTC
cdr3_aa: CAIRAHSGVADEQYF
j_call: TRBJ2-7
d_call: -
clone_size: many
v_call: TRBV10-3

cdr3_nt: TGTGCCAGCAGTTTTAGGGATTCACCCCTCCACTTT
cdr3_aa: CASSFRDSPLHF
j_call: TRBJ1-6
d_call: -
clone_size: many
v_call: TRBV27

cdr3_nt: TGTGCCAGCAGTGTAAAGGGGGACAGCCTCCTGTCCTACGAGCAGTACTTC
cdr3_aa: CASSVKGDSLLSYEQYF
j_call: TRBJ2-7
d_call: TRBD1
clone_size: many
v_call: TRBV2

cdr3_nt: TGTGCCAGCAGTTCGACACTGAACACTGAAGCTTTCTTT
cdr3_aa: CASSSTLNTEAFF
j_call: TRBJ1-1
d_call: -
clone_size: many
v_call: TRBV6-1

cdr3_nt: TGCAGTGCTAGAGCGGCAGTATCTAGGACATTGGGTAGCACAGATACGCAGTATTTT
cdr3_aa: CSARAAVSRTLGSTDTQYF
j_call: TRBJ2-3
d_call: -
clone_size: many
v_call: TRBV20-1

cdr3_nt: TGTGCCAGCAGCAAAGGGGGCTCAAAAGAGACCCAGTACTTC
cdr3_aa: CASSKGGSKETQYF
j_call: TRBJ2-5
d_call: TRBD1
clone_size: many
v_call: TRBV5-4

cdr3_nt: TGTGCCAGCAGCTCCCGGACTAGCGGGGTCACCGGGGAGCTGTTTTTT
cdr3_aa: CASSSRTSGVTGELFF
j_call: TRBJ2-2
d_call: TRBD2
clone_size: many
v_call: TRBV5-6

cdr3_nt: TGTGCCAGCAGGGATCCCGGAGAGACCCAGTACTTC
cdr3_aa: CASRDPGETQYF
j_call: TRBJ2-5
d_call: -
clone_size: -
v_call: TRBV27

cdr3_nt: TGTGCCAGCAGCAAATGGACAGGGCTCACAGATACGCAGTATTTT
cdr3_aa: CASSKWTGLTDTQYF
j_call: TRBJ2-3
d_call: TRBD1
clone_size: many
v_call: TRBV11-3

cdr3_nt: TGTGCCAGCAGCTTAGCCGAAACAGGGGTATACGAGACCCAGTACTTC
cdr3_aa: CASSLAETGVYETQYF
j_call: TRBJ2-5
d_call: TRBD1
clone_size: many
v_call: TRBV7-6

cdr3_nt: TGTGCCAGCAGCATGGGGGGTATGCACGAGCAGTACTTC
cdr3_aa: CASSMGGMHEQYF
j_call: TRBJ2-7
d_call: -
clone_size: medium-sized
v_call: TRBV27

cdr3_nt: TGTGCCAGCAGTTTAGAGGGTAACTACGAGCAGTACTTC
cdr3_aa: CASSLEGNYEQYF
j_call: TRBJ2-7
d_call: -
clone_size: -
v_call: TRBV6-2/TRBV6-3

cdr3_nt: TGTGCCAGCAGTTTCTTATCGAGGGGCTTTGGGGAGCAGTACTTC
cdr3_aa: CASSFLSRGFGEQYF
j_call: TRBJ2-7
d_call: -
clone_size: many
v_call: TRBV12-3/TRBV12-4

cdr3_nt: TGTGCCAGCTGCTCAGGGGGGAGAAGCTCCTACGAGCAGTACTTC
cdr3_aa: CASCSGGRSSYEQYF
j_call: TRBJ2-7
d_call: -
clone_size: many
v_call: TRBV28

cdr3_nt: TGTGCCAGCAGCGCCGCGTTTAAGACAGGACGCGAAAACATTCAGTACTTC
cdr3_aa: CASSAAFKTGRENIQYF
j_call: TRBJ2-4
d_call: -
clone_size: many
v_call: TRBV9

cdr3_nt: TGTGCCAGCAGTGACTACACCGGGGAGCTGTTTTTT
cdr3_aa: CASSDYTGELFF
j_call: TRBJ2-2
d_call: -
clone_size: many
v_call: TRBV2